Below are 25 T cell receptor beta chains sequenced from a single sample in a study of T cells in women clearing cervical HPV infection. The data were produced by immunoSEQ multiplex PCR, yet TCRdb's version contains in-frame clones alone and is incomplete. The sample has about 45,000 clones, and its top ten clones hold approximately 1.3%. The specimen was blood buffy coat. These TCRs come from a woman between 18 and 69 years old with a cervical HPV16 infection that either progressed to CIN3+ or cleared (not recorded which).

Note on this clone: Read data end 3 residues before the CDR3 end; the end is taken from the germline J gene. The V gene is TRBV2, the J gene TRBJ2-7, with TRBD2 matching 9 bases. Germline CDR1 is SNHLY and CDR2 is FYNNEI. J was trimmed by 4 bases and V by 2 bases; bases with no gene match: 9. This CDR3 spans 16 amino acids. The CDR3 region is CASSEIAGAPMYEQYF. CDR3 bases read: TGTGCCAGCAGTGAAATAGCGGGGGCTCCCATGTACGAG.

Concerning this clone: The CDR3 is cut off 3 residues early in the read; its end comes from the germline J gene. The V and J genes are TRBV5-4 and TRBJ1-6; D unresolved. The CDR3 is 15 residues long. Trimming took off 0 bases at V and 6 bases at J, with 10 bases between the two ends. Germline CDR1 reads SGHNT; CDR2 reads YYREEE (reference sequence). CDR3 sequence reads: CASSLEMGSNSPLHF. CDR3 DNA (partial): TGTGCCAGCAGCTTGGAGATGGGCAGTAATTCACCC.

A note on this clone: The CDR3 end lies 3 residues beyond the end of the read and is filled in from the germline J gene. This chain connects TRBV19 to TRBJ1-4; maybe TRBD1 (5 bases). The CDR3 length is 14 residues. Germline assignment: CDR1 LNHDA and CDR2 SQIVND (reference sequence). The CDR3 bases that were read are TGTGCCAGTAGTATAACAGCTGGGGCCAACGTA. It encodes CASSITAGANV. The CDR3 reads in full as CASSITAGANVLFF.

On this clone: The CDR3 end is not reached by the read, which stops 3 residues before it; the germline J gene fills it in. The chain couples TRBV15 to TRBJ1-1; 7 nucleotides agree with TRBD1. The CDR3 is 14 amino acids. V was clipped by 3 bases and J by 4 bases; unmatched bases: 5. Germline CDR1 and CDR2: LNHNV and YYDKDF (reference sequence). The DNA read from the CDR3 is TGTGCCACCAGCAGGCCAAGACAGGGCACTGAA. Protein product: CATSRPRQGTE. In full, the CDR3 reads CATSRPRQGTEAFF.

Worth noting for this clone: The sequence runs out 3 residues before the end of the CDR3; the remainder is reconstructed from the germline J gene. The chain employs TRBV7-2 and TRBJ1-6, with D possibly matching TRBD1 (6 bases). V gave up 5 bases and J gave up 7 bases, with 15 bases separating them. Germline-derived CDR1 and CDR2 are SGHTA and FQGNSA. The CDR3 sequence is 15 residues long. The CDR3 reads CASSPPGTTNSPLHF. The covered CDR3 bases are TGTGCCAGCAGCCCCCCCGGGACAACGAATTCACCC. Supplemented by reference TRBV7-2 and TRBJ1-6, the full variable domain reads GAGVSQSPSNKVTEKGKDVELRCDPISGHTALYWYRQSLGQGLEFLIYFQGNSAPDKSGLPSDRFSAERTGGSVSTLTIQRTQQEDSAVYLCASSPPGTTNSPLHFGNGTRLTVT.

Notes on this clone: Sequencing ends 3 residues short of the CDR3 end; the germline J gene provides the rest. The chain links TRBV20-1 to TRBJ2-3; the match to TRBD2 covers 8 bases. This CDR3 region has 13 residues. V trimming: 5 bases; J trimming: 5 bases; junction bases outside the gene matches: 6. Germline values: CDR1 DFQATT, CDR2 SNEGSKA (reference sequence). CDR3 in amino acids: CSAVSGGLDTQYF. CDR3 bases read: TGCAGTGCTGTCAGCGGGGGTTTAGATACG.

The part of the CDR3 DNA that was read is TGTGCCAGCTCACCGCCTACTAGCGGGAGTTCCCCAGATACG. Translated, it gives CASSPPTSGSSPDT. The whole CDR3 region reads CASSPPTSGSSPDTQYF. The chain carries TRBV18 and TRBJ2-3, with TRBD2 matching over 11 bases. From the germline J gene comes the end of the CDR3, since the read stops 3 residues before it. The ends lost 3 bases at V and 4 bases at J; junction bases unmatched: 9. CDR1 is KGHSH, CDR2 LQKENI, per germline. The CDR3 length is 17 residues.

The sequenced part of the CDR3 DNA is TGCAGTGCTAGAGAGTGGGTAGCGGGAGCCTACGAG. It specifies CSAREWVAGAYE. The whole CDR3 sequence reads CSAREWVAGAYEQYF. The genes are TRBV20-1 and TRBJ2-7; 9 bases are shared with TRBD2. Sequencing ends 3 residues short of the CDR3 end; the germline J gene provides the rest. This CDR3 contains 15 residues. The junction had 5 bases not matched to a gene; V was cut back by 0 bases and J by 2 bases. Germline V lookup: CDR1 DFQATT, CDR2 SNEGSKA (reference sequence).

As regards this clone: The read gets to within 3 residues of the CDR3 end, and the germline J gene fills in the rest. The chain combines TRBV12-3 or TRBV12-4 with TRBJ2-5; TRBD2 aligns across 9 bases. The CDR3 is 13 amino acids. With V trimmed by 6 bases and J by 6 bases, 5 bases remained unmatched. The CDR3 loop reads CASRGGLAQTQYF. Partial CDR3 DNA: TGTGCCAGCAGGGGGGGACTAGCTCAGACC.

About this clone: The read stops 3 residues short of the end of the CDR3; the missing end is completed from the germline J gene. V gene TRBV10-1 combines with J gene TRBJ2-7; maybe TRBD1 (6 bases). V was cut by 3 bases and J by 2 bases, with 11 bases left in between. Germline V gene data show CDR1 as WNHNN and CDR2 as SYGVQD (reference sequence). The CDR3 is 14 amino acids. The sequenced part of the CDR3 DNA is TGCGCCAGCAGTGACCACAGGGACGCCTACGAG. Translation gives CASSDHRDAYE. The full CDR3 is CASSDHRDAYEQYF.

A word on this clone: The read comes to an end 3 residues before the CDR3 does, leaving the germline J gene to fill in the end. Other DNA sequences in the sample encode the same CDR3. The chain is built from TRBV7-6 and TRBJ1-1; tentative D call: TRBD1 (5 bases). The CDR3 is 13 residues long. Germline-derived CDR1 and CDR2 are SGHVS and FNYEAQ. This CDR3 reads CASSLAGGKGAFF. CDR3 DNA, as far as it was read: TGTGCCAGCAGCCTGGCGGGGGGGAAGGGA.

Notes on this clone: The read terminates 3 residues before the CDR3 end, so the remaining end is supplied by the germline J gene. The rearrangement joins TRBV7-9 to TRBJ1-4, with D perhaps TRBD1 (5 bases). This CDR3 is built from 13 residues. The germline CDR1 and CDR2 sequences are SEHNR and FQNEAQ (reference sequence). Trimming stripped 4 bases from V and 7 bases from J, with 10 bases between. This chain's CDR3 is CASSSDIIEKLFF. CDR3 DNA (partial): TGTGCCAGCAGCTCGGACATAATTGAAAAA.

Points on this clone: The missing CDR3 end, 3 residues past where the read stops, is filled in from the germline J gene. The J gene is TRBJ1-6, the V gene TRBV7-2; D not resolved. Germline lookup yields CDR1 SGHTA and CDR2 FQGNSA. This CDR3 region has 12 residues. Trimming left V 5 bases short and J 7 bases short, with 6 bases between. The CDR3 sequence is CASSQQNSPLHF. The CDR3 bases that were read are TGTGCCAGCAGCCAACAGAATTCACCC.

Turning to this clone: Read sequence stops 3 residues before the CDR3 end, and the germline J gene provides the missing end. The chain has TRBV7-3 and TRBJ2-2; no reliable D call. Per germline, CDR1 SGHTA and CDR2 FQGTGA. This CDR3 contains 14 residues. V was shortened by 5 bases and J by 1 base, with 8 bases between the two germline ends. The part of the CDR3 DNA that was read is TGTGCCAGCAGCGCAGGCCTGAACACCGGGGAG. The encoded protein is CASSAGLNTGE. The complete CDR3 protein is CASSAGLNTGELFF.

Turning to this clone: The read finishes 3 residues shy of the CDR3 end, and the germline J gene is used to complete it. The rearrangement links TRBV18 to TRBJ2-7, with D unresolved. The CDR3 has 11 amino acids. From germline, CDR1 is KGHSH and CDR2 LQKENI. Deletions cut 5 bases from V and 6 bases from J, with 8 bases between. CDR3 DNA, as far as it was read: TGTGCCAGCTCATTCAACTTCGAG. It specifies CASSFNFE. The whole CDR3 region reads CASSFNFEQYF.

Comments on this clone: Coverage ceases 3 residues before the CDR3 finishes, and the germline J gene fills in the end. V gene TRBV29-1 combines with J gene TRBJ2-5, with TRBD2 matching over 13 bases. Germline trimming cut 7 bases from V and 4 bases from J; bases unmatched to any gene: 3. The V gene's germline CDR1 is SQVTM and CDR2 ANQGSEA. This CDR3 spans 13 amino acids. Partial CDR3 DNA: TGCAGCGGGACTAGCGGGGGAGGAGAGACC. Translation gives CSGTSGGGET. The whole CDR3 region reads CSGTSGGGETQYF.

Details on this clone: Coverage ceases 3 residues before the CDR3 finishes, and the germline J gene fills in the end. The V gene is TRBV6-1, the J gene TRBJ2-1; a possible D gene is TRBD2 (6 bases). The V end lost 3 bases, the J end lost 3 bases, and 9 bases lay between the germline ends. Looked up from germline, CDR1 is MNHNS and CDR2 is SASEGT. The CDR3 contains 14 residues. The covered CDR3 bases are TGTGCCAGCAGTGAGACTAGACGCTACAATGAG. Translating gives CASSETRRYNE. The whole CDR3 protein reads CASSETRRYNEQFF.

As regards this clone: The read is 3 residues too short to cover the CDR3 end, so that end is filled in from the germline J gene. V is TRBV20-1 and J is TRBJ1-4; a possible D gene is TRBD1 (6 bases). V dropped 6 bases and J dropped 3 bases, with 17 bases sitting between them. In germline, CDR1 is DFQATT, CDR2 SNEGSKA (reference sequence). The CDR3 totals 15 residues. The CDR3 DNA, read in part, is TGCAGTGCGTCCCCAAATACAGGGTCTAATGAAAAA. The encoded protein is CSASPNTGSNEK. The full CDR3 is CSASPNTGSNEKLFF.

About this clone itself: Coverage ceases 3 residues before the CDR3 finishes, and the germline J gene fills in the end. The chain has TRBV5-1 and TRBJ1-1, with 9 bases matching TRBD1. The CDR3 has 14 residues. Germline V lookup: CDR1 SGHRS, CDR2 YFSETQ. Trimming removed 7 bases from V and 7 bases from J; junction bases left unmatched: 11. Partial CDR3 DNA: TGCGCCAGCCGTTCGGGACAGGGAAGTGATGAA. It translates to CASRSGQGSDE. Given in full, the CDR3 is CASRSGQGSDEAFF.

CDR3: CASSLEGARGETQYF. Incomplete CDR3 DNA: TGTGCCAGCAGCTTGGAAGGGGCGCGGGGGGAGACC. The chain carries TRBV5-5 and TRBJ2-5; 7 bases line up with TRBD2. The read is 3 residues too short to cover the CDR3 end, so that end is filled in from the germline J gene. This CDR3 contains 15 residues. Germline-derived CDR1 and CDR2 are SGHKS and YYEKEE (reference sequence). The J segment lost 5 bases and the V segment lost 0 bases, leaving 7 bases of the junction unmatched.

Comments on this clone: The read ends 3 residues before the CDR3 terminus; that terminus is restored from the germline J gene. The V call is TRBV18, the J call TRBJ1-2; 8 bases fit TRBD1. This CDR3 spans 15 amino acids. Germline assignment: CDR1 KGHSH and CDR2 LQKENI. The sequenced CDR3 bases are TGTGCCAGCTCACCTCCAGGGGGCGCGGGCCTCGAC. This sequence encodes CASSPPGGAGLD. The complete CDR3 sequence is CASSPPGGAGLDYTF.

About this clone: The read halts 3 residues ahead of the CDR3 end, with the missing end drawn from the germline J gene. V and J are TRBV18 and TRBJ2-4; D may be TRBD2 (6 bases). The CDR3 has 15 residues. Germline V gene sequence: CDR1 KGHSH, CDR2 LQKENI. The sequenced CDR3 bases are TGTGCCAGCTCACCTTCCCAGGGACTCGGCTATGGT. This sequence encodes CASSPSQGLGYG. The entire CDR3 sequence reads CASSPSQGLGYGQYF. Full variable domain (outside the CDR3, taken from reference TRBV18 and TRBJ2-4): NAGVMQNPRHLVRRRGQEARLRCSPMKGHSHVYWYRQLPEEGLKFMVYLQKENIIDESGMPKERFSAEFPKEGPSILRIQQVVRGDSAAYFCASSPSQGLGYGQYFGAGTRLSVL.

As regards this clone: Read coverage stops 3 residues before the CDR3 terminus; the germline J gene supplies the remainder. V and J are TRBV20-1 and TRBJ1-5, with D possibly matching TRBD1 (5 bases). The germline CDR1 and CDR2 sequences are DFQATT and SNEGSKA (reference sequence). The V gene lost 6 bases and the J gene lost 2 bases, with 11 bases spanning the gap. The CDR3 contains 13 residues. This CDR3 reads CSACPGGNQPQHF. CDR3 DNA, as far as it was read: TGCAGTGCCTGCCCGGGGGGCAATCAGCCC.

Concerning this clone itself: Read sequence stops 3 residues before the CDR3 end, and the germline J gene provides the missing end. The rearrangement links TRBV7-9 to TRBJ2-7, with D maybe TRBD1 (6 bases). This CDR3 has 14 amino acids. The germline gives CDR1 SEHNR, CDR2 FQNEAQ (reference sequence). The V end lost 3 bases, the J end lost 3 bases, and 12 bases lay between the germline ends. The CDR3 spells CASSFPQGYYEQYF. The sequenced part of the CDR3 DNA is TGTGCCAGCAGCTTCCCACAGGGATACTACGAG.

As to this clone: Read data end 3 residues before the CDR3 end; the end is taken from the germline J gene. This rearrangement joins TRBV6-2 or TRBV6-3 to TRBJ2-2; 8 bases line up with TRBD2. Germline-derived CDR1 and CDR2 are MNHEY and SVGEGT. Unmatched junction bases numbered 10, after V lost 2 bases and J lost 5 bases. The CDR3 totals 17 residues. Incomplete CDR3 DNA: TGTGCCAGCAGTTACCTAGGGAGAGCGGGAGCAACCGGGGAG. Translation gives CASSYLGRAGATGE. The CDR3 in its entirety is CASSYLGRAGATGELFF.